These T cell receptor beta chains were read from a single sample in a study of shared clonotypes between healthy human individuals. TCRdb keeps only in-frame clones here, not all; method: immunoSEQ multiplex PCR. This table holds millions of clones, approximately 94% found once. Sample: naive CD8+ T cells from PBMCs. Source of these receptors: a young man in good health. Some clones in this sample may be carry-over from other donors' samples. CDR3s include the opening cysteine and the closing phenylalanine or tryptophan. A D gene is named only where the DNA matches it firmly. Rows give clone size only sometimes, using once, few, many, or a class for an expanded clone.

CDR3	DNA	size	V	J	D
CASSFGTSAGHEQFF	TGTGCCAGCAGCTTCGGGACTAGCGCGGGCCATGAGCAGTTCTTC	NA	TRBV11-1	TRBJ2-1	TRBD2
CASSLRRSYNEKLFF	TGTGCCAGCAGCCTTAGACGGAGCTACAATGAAAAACTGTTTTTT	NA	TRBV7-8	TRBJ1-4	NA
CAIGRTRDRGATEAFF	TGTGCCATTGGCCGTACGAGGGACAGGGGAGCCACTGAAGCTTTCTTT	NA	TRBV10-3	TRBJ1-1	TRBD1
CASSRTDSNTGELFF	TGTGCCAGCAGCCGGACGGACTCGAACACCGGGGAGCTGTTTTTT	NA	TRBV27	TRBJ2-2	NA
CASSLQATRVGNEQFF	TGTGCCAGCAGCTTACAGGCGACTAGGGTGGGTAATGAGCAGTTCTTC	once	TRBV5-6	TRBJ2-1	NA
CASSQVVLAGREQYF	TGCGCCAGCAGCCAAGTGGTACTAGCGGGCCGCGAGCAGTACTTC	NA	TRBV4-1	TRBJ2-7	TRBD2
CASSPTGRLSANVLTF	TGTGCCAGCAGTCCCACAGGGCGTCTGTCGGCCAACGTCCTGACTTTC	NA	TRBV27	TRBJ2-6	NA
CASSFGGSTSGRSYEQYF	TGTGCCAGCAGCTTCGGGGGTTCAACTAGCGGGAGGAGCTACGAGCAGTACTTC	NA	TRBV11-2	TRBJ2-7	TRBD2
CSVVGQGDEQYF	TGCAGCGTTGTGGGGCAGGGGGATGAGCAGTACTTC	NA	TRBV29-1	TRBJ2-7	TRBD1
CASSSPIEGRILQETQYF	TGTGCCAGCAGCTCACCCATCGAGGGACGGATCCTCCAAGAGACCCAGTACTTC	NA	TRBV28	TRBJ2-5	NA
CASSTSGVTDTQYF	TGCGCCAGCTCGACTAGCGGGGTCACAGATACGCAGTATTTT	NA	TRBV4-1	TRBJ2-3	TRBD2
CASSVAGSGNTIYF	TGTGCCAGCAGCGTAGCAGGGTCCGGAAACACCATATATTTT	NA	TRBV9	TRBJ1-3	NA
CASSPRDRGTYEQYF	TGTGCCAGCAGCCCGAGGGACAGGGGGACCTACGAGCAGTACTTC	NA	TRBV7-9	TRBJ2-7	TRBD1
CASSTDLAGTEAFF	TGTGCCAGCAGCACAGACCTAGCAGGCACTGAAGCTTTCTTT	once	TRBV6-5	TRBJ1-1	NA
CASSQIPNYGYTF	TGTGCCAGCAGTCAGATTCCTAACTATGGCTACACCTTC	NA	TRBV27	TRBJ1-2	NA
CASSWSGINQPQHF	TGTGCCAGCAGTTGGTCAGGGATCAATCAGCCCCAGCATTTT	once	TRBV27	TRBJ1-5	NA
CASSPRTGVGEQYF	TGTGCCAGCTCACCCAGGACAGGGGTGGGTGAGCAGTACTTC	NA	TRBV18	TRBJ2-7	TRBD1
CASSQDPSPGEQYF	TGCGCCAGCAGCCAAGACCCCTCACCCGGGGAGCAGTACTTC	NA	TRBV4-1	TRBJ2-7	NA
CASSLGANQPQHF	TGTGCCAGCAGCCTCGGGGCGAATCAGCCCCAGCATTTT	NA	TRBV14	TRBJ1-5	NA
CASSPSSGNTIYF	TGTGCCAGCAGTCCGAGCTCTGGAAACACCATATATTTT	once	TRBV27	TRBJ1-3	NA
CASSSLDSGYEQFF	TGTGCCAGCAGCTCACTAGACAGTGGCTATGAGCAGTTCTTC	NA	TRBV7-9	TRBJ2-1	NA
CASTYIEGPSGELFF	TGTGCCAGCACCTACATTGAGGGGCCCTCCGGGGAGCTGTTTTTT	NA	TRBV6-5	TRBJ2-2	NA
CASSLGQGLQPKDTQYF	TGTGCCAGCAGCTTAGGCCAGGGACTACAACCGAAAGATACGCAGTATTTT	NA	TRBV11-3	TRBJ2-3	TRBD2
CASSSARVNTEAFF	TGCGCCAGCAGCTCCGCCAGGGTGAACACTGAAGCTTTCTTT	NA	TRBV5-1	TRBJ1-1	NA
CASSPGNVRRIVNTIYF	TGTGCCAGCAGCCCCGGCAATGTGAGGCGAATCGTAAACACCATATATTTT	NA	TRBV11-2	TRBJ1-3	NA
CASSIGTGGHYEQYF	TGTGCCAGTAGTATAGGGACAGGGGGGCACTACGAGCAGTACTTC	NA	TRBV19	TRBJ2-7	TRBD1
CSVVGDAEAFF	TGCAGCGTTGTTGGGGACGCTGAAGCTTTCTTT	few	TRBV29-1	TRBJ1-1	NA
CASSLDLAGGPYNEQFF	TGTGCCAGCAGCTTAGACCTAGCGGGAGGGCCTTACAATGAGCAGTTCTTC	NA	TRBV7-9	TRBJ2-1	TRBD2
CASSQDRGEGVRGYTF	TGCGCCAGCAGCCAAGACAGAGGAGAGGGTGTGCGTGGCTACACCTTC	NA	TRBV4-1	TRBJ1-2	NA
CACAGRETQYF	TGTGCCTGCGCAGGGCGGGAGACCCAGTACTTC	NA	TRBV30	TRBJ2-5	NA
CASNHLTDSAYEQYF	TGTGCCAGCAACCACCTGACGGACTCAGCCTACGAGCAGTACTTC	NA	TRBV7-9	TRBJ2-7	NA
CASSLGQGLSGNTIYF	TGTGCCAGCAGTTTAGGACAGGGACTCTCTGGAAACACCATATATTTT	NA	TRBV28	TRBJ1-3	TRBD1
CASSQGGISYEQYF	TGTGCCAGCAGCCAAGGCGGGATTAGCTACGAGCAGTACTTC	NA	TRBV14	TRBJ2-7	NA
CASRFTGTGRDEQYF	TGTGCCAGCAGATTTACCGGGACAGGGAGAGACGAGCAGTACTTC	once	TRBV5-6	TRBJ2-7	TRBD1
CAGIQGQGTYEQYF	TGCGCCGGAATACAAGGACAGGGAACCTACGAGCAGTACTTC	NA	TRBV10-1	TRBJ2-7	TRBD1
CASSGSGRNEQFF	TGTGCCAGCAGCGGGTCAGGGAGGAATGAGCAGTTCTTC	NA	TRBV9	TRBJ2-1	NA
CSVDGLAGLNTGELFF	TGCAGCGTTGATGGCCTAGCGGGATTAAACACCGGGGAGCTGTTTTTT	NA	TRBV29-1	TRBJ2-2	TRBD2
CASSVARDRLYSNQPQHF	TGCGCCAGCAGTGTGGCTAGGGACAGACTTTATAGCAATCAGCCCCAGCATTTT	NA	TRBV10-1	TRBJ1-5	TRBD1
CASSSTRDRGAYEQYF	TGTGCCAGCAGCTCCACCCGGGACAGGGGAGCCTACGAGCAGTACTTC	NA	TRBV7-9	TRBJ2-7	TRBD1
CASSLGRGGETDTQYF	TGCGCCAGCAGCTTGGGGCGGGGAGGAGAAACAGATACGCAGTATTTT	NA	TRBV5-1	TRBJ2-3	NA